The clone carrying this T cell receptor beta chain was found many times. This entry is derived from a study of read filtering for tumor transcriptome and immune sequencing. Trimming left V 5 bases short and J 4 bases short, with 14 bases between. Germline CDR1 and CDR2: WNHNN and SYGVQD (reference sequence). The CDR3 consists of 14 residues. This library used roughly 400 ng RNA and molecular barcoded adaptors spanning alpha/delta and beta/gamma chains. MiXCR, run by TCRdb on the reads, gives a single entry per CDR3 protein. The sample has tens of thousands of distinct CDR3 sequences, roughly 12% seen once; the top ten hold roughly 15%.

The gene calls are TRBV10-1 and TRBJ1-1; D call uncertain. This sequence was found in a donor aged 40 or older with multiple myeloma. Sample: a population of CD138-negative cells sorted from bone marrow. CDR3 sequence reads: CASSPERISTEAFF. The CDR3 bases are TGCGCCAGCAGTCCCGAGAGAATATCCACTGAAGCTTTCTTT.